The 22 T cell receptor beta chains in this list originate from one sample, sequenced in a study of human T cells and chemical hapten exposure. Stated time point: patch test 1, 2 weeks after DPC sensitization. Regarding treatment: therapeutic diphenylcyclopropenone sensitization with weekly scalp DPC. From the RACE reads, TCRdb called clonotypes with MiXCR, one entry per CDR3 protein. Here the sample spans around 110,000 distinct CDR3 sequences, about 12% being singletons. The material sequenced was whole blood, taken in connection with sensitization to the hapten diphenylcyclopropenone (DPC). The receptors were gathered from a woman between 45 and 65 years old with alopecia areata. Some clones in this sample may be carry-over from other donors' samples.

This clonotype was seen repeatedly, ten times or more. The rearrangement uses TRBV6-2 or TRBV6-3 and TRBJ1-5; D is unresolved. There are 13 residues in the CDR3. CDR1 and CDR2 (germline): MNHEY, SVGEGT. V was cut by 8 bases and J by 2 bases, with 10 bases left in between. CDR3: CASGELGNQPQHF. The CDR3 bases are TGTGCCAGCGGGGAATTGGGCAATCAGCCCCAGCATTTT.

The gene calls are TRBV29-1 and TRBJ2-3, with a tentative D call TRBD2 (6 bases). The CDR3 runs to 14 residues. Germline CDR1 reads SQVTM; CDR2 reads ANQGSEA. The germline V and J ends were trimmed by 3 bases and 0 bases, with 10 bases remaining between them. CDR3 amino acids: CSVDGGTSTDTQYF. The CDR3 region has the DNA TGCAGCGTTGACGGCGGGACTAGCACAGATACGCAGTATTTT.

At least ten counts were recorded for this clonotype. The V call is TRBV12-3 or TRBV12-4, the J call TRBJ1-2; TRBD1 is a possible D gene (6 bases). Deletions cut 2 bases from V and 7 bases from J, with 8 bases between. The CDR3 extends over 12 amino acids. The DNA for the CDR3 is TGTGCCAGCAGTTTAACGGGGGCTGGCTACACCTTC. Protein sequence: CASSLTGAGYTF.

This chain connects TRBV6-1 to TRBJ2-7, with D tentatively TRBD1 (5 bases). The CDR3 runs 16 residues. Trimming stripped 0 bases from V and 4 bases from J, with 16 bases between. Germline V gene data show CDR1 as MNHNS and CDR2 as SASEGT. The CDR3 coding sequence is TGTGCCAGCAGTGAAGCCAGGGCCGGGTCGAGTTACGAGCAGTACTTC. Its translation: CASSEARAGSSYEQYF.

V gene TRBV29-1 combines with J gene TRBJ1-4; 7 positions agree with TRBD1. V shed 6 bases, J shed 4 bases, and the junction held 8 bases outside the gene matches. Looked up from germline, CDR1 is SQVTM and CDR2 is ANQGSEA. CDR3 length: 14 amino acids. In nucleotides, the CDR3 is TGCAGCGTCGGGAAGACAGGGATTAATGAAAAACTGTTTTTT. It specifies CSVGKTGINEKLFF. Combining the CDR3 with reference TRBV29-1 and TRBJ1-4 gives the whole variable domain SAVISQKPSRDICQRGTSLTIQCQVDSQVTMMFWYRQQPGQSLTLIATANQGSEATYESGFVIDKFPISRPNLTFSTLTVSNMSPEDSSIYLCSVGKTGINEKLFFGSGTQLSVL.

This clonotype was found a few times. The rearrangement uses TRBV12-3 or TRBV12-4 and TRBJ1-5, with D perhaps TRBD1 (5 bases). The ends were cut back, 7 bases at V and 5 bases at J, with 12 bases in the middle. CDR3 size: 13 residues. CDR3 loop: CASTLGGYQPQHF. The CDR3 DNA sequence: TGTGCCAGCACCCTGGGGGGTTATCAGCCCCAGCATTTT.

This chain uses TRBV24-1 with TRBJ2-7; no reliable D call. Germline V CDR1 and CDR2: KGHDR, SFDVKD. This CDR3 has 20 amino acids. V gave up 3 bases and J gave up 3 bases, with 29 bases separating them. Here the CDR3 reads CATSDLCSVNGLPVYYEQYF. In DNA form, the CDR3 reads TGTGCCACCAGTGATCTATGCTCGGTGAACGGGCTACCCGTCTACTACGAGCAGTACTTC.

This clonotype was counted at least ten times. This sequence joins TRBV25-1 and TRBJ1-1; the D is unclear. With 3 bases removed from V and 6 bases from J, the gap between germline ends came to 5 bases. Germline V gives CDR1 MGHDK, CDR2 SYGVNS. CDR3 length: 11 amino acids. The CDR3 here is CASSDGAEAFF. CDR3 bases: TGTGCCAGCAGTGATGGGGCTGAAGCTTTCTTT.

The chain employs TRBV29-1 and TRBJ2-7; 9 nucleotides align to TRBD1. With V trimmed by 2 bases and J by 2 bases, 7 bases remained unmatched. This CDR3 has 15 amino acids. Germline CDR1 and CDR2: SQVTM and ANQGSEA. CDR3 residues: CSVEWTGQGTYEQYF. CDR3 in DNA: TGCAGCGTTGAATGGACCGGACAGGGGACCTACGAGCAGTACTTC.

This sequence joins TRBV7-6 and TRBJ2-2; 7 bases agree with TRBD2. Germline V gene sequence: CDR1 SGHVS, CDR2 FNYEAQ. CDR3 size: 15 residues. V lost 5 bases, J lost 3 bases, and 6 bases stayed unmatched. The DNA for the CDR3 is TGTGCCAGCAGCCCGAGGGCGGGAGACACCGGGGAGCTGTTTTTT. Its protein product is CASSPRAGDTGELFF. Full variable domain (rest looked up from reference TRBV7-6 and TRBJ2-2): GAGVSQSPRYKVTKRGQDVALRCDPISGHVSLYWYRQALGQGPEFLTYFNYEAQQDKSGLPNDRFSAERPEGSISTLTIQRTEQRDSAMYRCASSPRAGDTGELFFGEGSRLTVL.

In DNA, the CDR3 is TGTGCCAGCAGTTTAGGGATGGGCACTGAAGCTTTCTTT. Translated: CASSLGMGTEAFF. This sequence joins TRBV27 and TRBJ1-1; D is uncertain. The CDR3 consists of 13 residues. V lost 2 bases and J 4 bases, leaving 8 bases between the germline ends. Germline V lookup: CDR1 MNHEY, CDR2 SMNVEV (reference sequence).

This chain connects TRBV7-2 to TRBJ2-3; 10 bases are a match to TRBD2. CDR3 length: 15 amino acids. Trimming at V came to 6 bases and at J to 1 base, leaving 4 bases not matched to a gene. Germline V CDR1 and CDR2: SGHTA, FQGNSA. In nucleotides, the CDR3 is TGTGCCAGCAGAGTAGCGGGAGGACGCACAGATACGCAGTATTTT. The encoded protein is CASRVAGGRTDTQYF.

The chain has TRBV7-2 and TRBJ2-3; D is perhaps TRBD1 or TRBD2 (6 bases each). CDR3 length: 18 residues. Trimming cost V 4 bases and J 1 base, with 21 bases left between them. Germline V gene lookup returns CDR1 SGHTA and CDR2 FQGNSA. The DNA of the CDR3 is TGTGCCAGCAGCTCCCCCGGGGGCCGGGTGTGGCGCACAGATACGCAGTATTTT. Its translation: CASSSPGGRVWRTDTQYF. Based on the CDR3 plus reference TRBV7-2 and TRBJ2-3, the full variable domain is GAGVSQSPSNKVTEKGKDVELRCDPISGHTALYWYRQSLGQGLEFLIYFQGNSAPDKSGLPSDRFSAERTGGSVSTLTIQRTQQEDSAVYLCASSSPGGRVWRTDTQYFGPGTRLTVL.

V usage is TRBV7-9 and J usage is TRBJ1-2, with TRBD1 matching 8 bases. Germline loops: CDR1 SEHNR, CDR2 FQNEAQ (reference sequence). This CDR3 spans 14 amino acids. V gave up 5 bases and J gave up 6 bases; unmatched junction bases: 8. In nucleotides, the CDR3 is TGTGCCAGCAGCCCCCAGGGGGCAAACGATGGCTACACCTTC. Encoded protein: CASSPQGANDGYTF. Full variable domain (outside the CDR3, taken from reference TRBV7-9 and TRBJ1-2): DTGVSQNPRHKITKRGQNVTFRCDPISEHNRLYWYRQTLGQGPEFLTYFQNEAQLEKSRLLSDRFSAERPKGSFSTLEIQRTEQGDSAMYLCASSPQGANDGYTFGSGTRLTVV.

This clonotype was seen repeatedly, ten times or more. The chain recombines TRBV27 with TRBJ1-4, with 8 positions matching TRBD1. The germline CDR1 and CDR2 sequences are MNHEY and SMNVEV (reference sequence). This CDR3 contains 13 residues. This CDR3 is CATGQATNEKLFF. The CDR3 DNA reads as TGTGCTACGGGACAGGCCACTAATGAAAAACTGTTTTTT.

This clonotype was detected a few times. The CDR3 region is CSVVTGEGVYGYTF. The DNA of the CDR3 is TGCAGCGTTGTCACGGGTGAGGGCGTATATGGCTACACCTTC. The chain couples TRBV29-1 to TRBJ1-2; D not resolved. V gave up 4 bases and J gave up 5 bases, with 17 bases separating them. The V gene's germline CDR1 is SQVTM and CDR2 ANQGSEA. The CDR3 extends over 14 amino acids.

The chain employs TRBV13 and TRBJ2-7; maybe TRBD2 (7 bases). Deletions cut 2 bases from V and 4 bases from J, with 12 bases between. Germline lookup yields CDR1 PRHDT and CDR2 FYEKMQ (reference sequence). The CDR3 is 14 amino acids. The chain's CDR3 is CASSLRRGLYEQYF. CDR3 bases: TGTGCCAGCAGCTTACGGCGGGGGCTATACGAGCAGTACTTC. Full variable domain (outside the CDR3, taken from reference TRBV13 and TRBJ2-7): AAGVIQSPRHLIKEKRETATLKCYPIPRHDTVYWYQQGPGQDPQFLISFYEKMQSDKGSIPDRFSAQQFSDYHSELNMSSLELGDSALYFCASSLRRGLYEQYFGPGTRLTVT.

V usage is TRBV20-1 and J usage is TRBJ2-1; no clear D gene. This CDR3 contains 13 residues. V was trimmed by 6 bases and J by 8 bases, leaving 17 bases between them. Germline loops: CDR1 DFQATT, CDR2 SNEGSKA (reference sequence). The CDR3 loop is CSAPLPGVDEQFF. CDR3 bases: TGCAGTGCCCCCCTGCCCGGCGTCGATGAGCAGTTCTTC.

The CDR3 bases are TGTGTCGTTAATACGCAGTATTTT. Its translation is CVVNTQYF. The V and J genes are TRBV28 and TRBJ2-3; D unresolved. In germline, CDR1 is MDHEN, CDR2 SYDVKM. This CDR3 comprises 8 residues.

This clonotype was counted between two and nine times. The rearrangement uses TRBV5-1 and TRBJ1-1, with a tentative D call TRBD1 (5 bases). CDR3 length: 13 residues. V lost 0 bases and J lost 8, with 11 bases in between. In germline, CDR1 is SGHRS, CDR2 YFSETQ. The DNA of the CDR3 is TGCGCCAGCAGCTTGGCGCAGGGAGGGGAAGCTTTCTTT. Amino acid sequence: CASSLAQGGEAFF.

CDR3 region: CASSFGTGSYEPQHF. The CDR3 nucleotides are TGCGCCAGCAGCTTTGGGACAGGTTCATATGAGCCCCAGCATTTT. This chain links TRBV5-1 with TRBJ1-5, with TRBD1 matching over 8 bases. CDR1 is SGHRS and CDR2 is YFSETQ in the germline V gene. Germline trimming cut 2 bases from V and 8 bases from J; bases unmatched to any gene: 9. The CDR3 covers 15 residues.

This clonotype showed up many times. The chain joins TRBV23-1 to TRBJ2-7; TRBD1 matches at 10 bases. TRBV23-1 is filed as an ORF, its function uncertain. V lost 1 base and J lost 3; bases outside the gene matches: 15. There are 19 residues in the CDR3. CDR3 in DNA: TGCGCCAGCAGTCAATTTACACCTCGTCTCGGGACAGGGGACTACGAGCAGTACTTC. Protein product: CASSQFTPRLGTGDYEQYF.